This entry is about one T cell receptor beta chain. One base away lies a much larger clone, so this may be a sequencing read error. Trimming removed 3 bases from V and 9 bases from J, with 12 bases in between. This CDR3 is built from 13 residues. Germline assignment: CDR1 LNHDA and CDR2 SQIVND (reference sequence). Blood genomic DNA input for TRB amplification was roughly 220-500 ng. The sample originates from a study of T and B cells in COVID-19 patients. BIOMED2 TRB-A/B primer pools were used in multiplex TRB PCR. TCRdb re-called the multiplex PCR reads with MiXCR, one entry per CDR3 protein. Of 9,900 or so distinct CDR3 sequences detected, 25% to 30% appear once; the ten largest clones hold about 30%.

The chain couples TRBV19 to TRBJ1-5; D is undetermined. Sequencing was carried out using blood. The TCR comes from a human donor who had recovered from COVID-19. CDR3 region: CASSIPNRGPQHF. The CDR3 DNA reads TGTGCCAGTAGTATCCCGAATCGGGGGCCCCAGCATTTT.